The 22 T cell receptor beta chains in this list originate from one sample, sequenced in a study of human T cells and chemical hapten exposure. Sample time point: patch test 1, 2 weeks after DPC sensitization. Treatment noted: therapeutic diphenylcyclopropenone sensitization with weekly scalp DPC. One entry per CDR3 protein, called by TCRdb with MiXCR from the RACE reads. The data contain around 340,000 distinct CDR3 sequences, 6% to 8.5% of them singletons. This material consisted of whole blood, taken in connection with sensitization to the hapten diphenylcyclopropenone (DPC). Receptors were obtained from a woman younger than 35 with alopecia areata. Some clones in this sample may be carry-over from other donors' samples.

This clonotype was counted ten times or more. The chain uses TRBV12-3 or TRBV12-4 and TRBJ1-1, with D uncertain. V was pared by 5 bases and J by 10 bases, with 14 bases between. The CDR3 extends over 12 amino acids. CDR3 bases: TGTGCCAGCAGTAACTATAACCCCGGAGCTTTCTTT. This translates into CASSNYNPGAFF.

The chain employs TRBV18 and TRBJ2-6; 9 positions match TRBD2. V was pared by 4 bases and J by 2 bases, with 6 bases of the junction left unmatched. Per germline, CDR1 KGHSH and CDR2 LQKENI. This CDR3 comprises 17 residues. CDR3 DNA sequence: TGTGCCAGCTCACAAATAGCGGGGGCCCCTGGGGCCAACGTCCTGACTTTC. It codes for CASSQIAGAPGANVLTF.

This clonotype was counted a few times. The genes are TRBV5-1 and TRBJ2-1; D not certain. The V end lost 0 bases, the J end lost 8 bases, and 9 bases lay between the germline ends. CDR1 SGHRS and CDR2 YFSETQ come from the germline V gene. This CDR3 spans 13 amino acids. The CDR3 nucleotides are TGCGCCAGCAGCTTGGACTCTGTAGATGAGCAGTTCTTC. Translating it yields CASSLDSVDEQFF.

The chain recombines TRBV2 with TRBJ1-6, with TRBD1 matching over 7 bases. The junction had 11 bases not matched to a gene; V was cut back by 7 bases and J by 2 bases. CDR1 is SNHLY and CDR2 is FYNNEI in the germline V gene. The CDR3 length is 17 residues. This CDR3 reads CASKTGTASAYNSPLHF. The CDR3 coding sequence is TGTGCCAGCAAAACCGGGACAGCGAGCGCCTATAATTCACCCCTCCACTTT.

On this clonotype: A much larger clone sits a single nucleotide away, making a read error possible. This sequence joins TRBV2 and TRBJ2-3; possibly TRBD2 for D (5 bases). The CDR3 runs to 14 residues. Germline V gene sequence: CDR1 SNHLY, CDR2 FYNNEI. Trimming shortened V by 7 bases and J by 2 bases, and 13 bases separated the two germline ends. CDR3: CASKGGIPTDTQYF. The CDR3 nucleotides read TGTGCCAGCAAAGGAGGTATCCCCACAGATACGCAGTATTTT.

The CDR3 region is CASGLALRTDSNTGELFF. CDR3 sequence (DNA): TGTGCTAGTGGTTTGGCCCTTCGGACAGATAGTAACACCGGGGAGCTGTTTTTT. The chain is built from TRBV12-5 and TRBJ2-2; maybe TRBD1 (6 bases). Germline assignment: CDR1 LGHNT and CDR2 FRNRAP. Trimming stripped 1 base from V and 2 bases from J, with 17 bases between. CDR3 length: 18 amino acids.

At least ten counts were recorded for this clonotype. The V call is TRBV7-9, the J call TRBJ2-3, with D tentatively TRBD2 (6 bases). In germline, CDR1 is SEHNR, CDR2 FQNEAQ (reference sequence). Trimming took 3 bases from V and 4 from J, leaving 14 bases between them. The CDR3 spans 15 residues. CDR3 nucleotide sequence: TGTGCCAGCAGCTTGTTGCTAGCGAGGGCAGATACGCAGTATTTT. Translated, it gives CASSLLLARADTQYF.

This clonotype occurred many times. This chain links TRBV5-6 with TRBJ1-1, with a possible D match to TRBD1 (6 bases). This CDR3 is 14 amino acids long. CDR1 is SGHDT and CDR2 is YYEEEE in the germline V gene. Trimming took 0 bases from V and 5 from J, leaving 11 bases between them. CDR3 DNA sequence: TGTGCCAGCAGCTTGGTTCAGGGGTGGACTGAAGCTTTCTTT. Translating gives CASSLVQGWTEAFF.

The chain couples TRBV7-6 to TRBJ2-7; maybe TRBD2 (6 bases). Germline V gives CDR1 SGHVS, CDR2 FNYEAQ. The CDR3 is made up of 15 amino acids. V was clipped by 5 bases and J by 1 base, with 15 bases between them. In nucleotides, the CDR3 is TGTGCCAGCAGCCCCGGGACGGGGGAGTCCTACGAGCAGTACTTC. Amino acid sequence: CASSPGTGESYEQYF.

This clonotype was found many times. The genes are TRBV28 and TRBJ1-5; perhaps TRBD1 as D (5 bases). The CDR3 has 14 amino acids. Deletions cut 2 bases from V and 2 bases from J, with 7 bases between. CDR1 is MDHEN and CDR2 is SYDVKM in the germline V gene. The DNA of the CDR3 is TGTGCCAGCAGTTTAACAGGAGGCAATCAGCCCCAGCATTTT. It codes for CASSLTGGNQPQHF.

This clonotype was observed many times. CDR3 residues: CSVYYPGQNEQFF. The CDR3 bases are TGCAGCGTTTATTACCCAGGGCAGAATGAGCAGTTCTTC. The chain combines TRBV29-1 with TRBJ2-1; D perhaps matches TRBD1 (5 bases). The germline V gene encodes CDR1 SQVTM and CDR2 ANQGSEA. Trimming removed 5 bases at V and 7 bases at J, with 15 bases between. The length of the CDR3 is 13 residues.

The table lists this clonotype with a few counts. The chain combines TRBV4-2 with TRBJ1-3, with 7 bases that match TRBD1. The CDR3 consists of 16 residues. V trimming: 0 bases; J trimming: 0 bases; junction bases outside the gene matches: 2. Germline CDR1 reads LGHNA; CDR2 reads YNFKEQ. CDR3 residues: CASSQDRGISGNTIYF. Written as DNA, the CDR3 is TGTGCCAGCAGCCAAGACAGGGGGATCTCTGGAAACACCATATATTTT.

This clonotype was seen a few times. The chain joins TRBV7-9 to TRBJ1-1, with 7 bases identical to TRBD1. CDR1 SEHNR and CDR2 FQNEAQ come from the germline V gene (reference sequence). The CDR3 spans 14 residues. Trimming at V came to 1 base and at J to 8 bases, leaving 7 bases not matched to a gene. DNA of the CDR3: TGTGCCAGCAGCTTAGGGGACAGAGCCCAAGAAGCTTTCTTT. Protein: CASSLGDRAQEAFF.

The chain is built from TRBV11-1 and TRBJ2-7, with a possible D match to TRBD1 (6 bases). The CDR3 has 15 amino acids. Per germline, CDR1 SGHAT and CDR2 FQDESV (reference sequence). V was pared by 0 bases and J by 6 bases, with 15 bases between. The CDR3 coding sequence is TGTGCCAGCAGCTTAGCGACAGGCGTAAGCCTCGAGCAGTACTTC. It is translated as CASSLATGVSLEQYF. The full variable domain, with the rest looked up from reference TRBV11-1 and TRBJ2-7, is EAEVAQSPRYKITEKSQAVAFWCDPISGHATLYWYRQILGQGPELLVQFQDESVVDDSQLPKDRFSAERLKGVDSTLKIQPAELGDSAMYLCASSLATGVSLEQYFGPGTRLTVT.

The rearrangement uses TRBV5-6 and TRBJ2-3; TRBD2 is a possible D gene (6 bases). Germline CDR1 SGHDT, CDR2 YYEEEE. Trimming removed 3 bases from V and 0 bases from J, with 14 bases in between. This CDR3 has 16 amino acids. The CDR3 sequence is CASSWGTPRSTDTQYF. In nucleotides, the CDR3 is TGTGCCAGCAGCTGGGGGACTCCTCGAAGCACAGATACGCAGTATTTT.

This clonotype was recorded at least ten times. The chain uses TRBV7-8 and TRBJ2-7; no firm D call. CDR1 and CDR2 from the germline V gene are SGHVS and FQNEAQ. CDR3 size: 14 residues. Between the trimmed V and J ends, which lost 3 bases and 3 bases, there was a span of 12 bases. This CDR3 reads CASSFPEPFYEQYF. CDR3 DNA: TGTGCCAGCAGCTTCCCCGAACCTTTCTACGAGCAGTACTTC.

In this sample, this clonotype turned up many times. This chain joins TRBV4-2 and TRBJ2-2, with D hard to call. V shed 5 bases and J shed 5 bases, with 9 bases lying between them. CDR1 is LGHNA, CDR2 YNFKEQ, per germline. The CDR3 runs to 13 residues. The chain's CDR3 is CASSFRETGELFF. As DNA, the CDR3 is TGTGCCAGCAGCTTTCGTGAGACCGGGGAGCTGTTTTTT.

This chain links TRBV5-1 with TRBJ2-7; weak D call: TRBD1 (6 bases). In germline, CDR1 is SGHRS, CDR2 YFSETQ. V was shortened by 4 bases and J by 4 bases, with 24 bases between the two germline ends. The CDR3 runs to 17 residues. Here the CDR3 DNA reads TGCGCCAGCAGCCCCCGGGATTTGCGGACAGCGCAATACGAGCAGTACTTC. Translated: CASSPRDLRTAQYEQYF. Looking up the rest from reference TRBV5-1 and TRBJ2-7 gives the full variable domain: KAGVTQTPRYLIKTRGQQVTLSCSPISGHRSVSWYQQTPGQGLQFLFEYFSETQRNKGNFPGRFSGRQFSNSRSEMNVSTLELGDSALYLCASSPRDLRTAQYEQYFGPGTRLTVT.

A word on this clonotype: One end of the junction does not line up with germline, which may come from a read error. The rearrangement links TRBV5-5 to TRBJ2-7; D remains ambiguous. CDR1 is SGHKS, CDR2 YYEKEE, per germline (reference sequence). CDR3 size: 13 residues. CDR3 bases: TGTGCCAGCAGCTTGAACTCGGCTGCCGAGGAGTACTTC. Its translation: CASSLNSAAEEYF.

The table lists this clonotype with many counts. The rearrangement joins TRBV28 to TRBJ1-6; D not resolved. The V end lost 7 bases, the J end lost 0 bases, and 13 bases lay between the germline ends. The CDR3 length is 16 residues. From germline, CDR1 is MDHEN and CDR2 SYDVKM. The CDR3 is CASKESGISYNSPLHF. CDR3 nucleotide sequence: TGTGCCAGCAAAGAGTCCGGGATCTCCTATAATTCACCCCTCCACTTT. Combining the CDR3 with reference TRBV28 and TRBJ1-6 gives the whole variable domain DVKVTQSSRYLVKRTGEKVFLECVQDMDHENMFWYRQDPGLGLRLIYFSYDVKMKEKGDIPEGYSVSREKKERFSLILESASTNQTSMYLCASKESGISYNSPLHFGNGTRLTVT.

V usage is TRBV7-2 and J usage is TRBJ1-1, with no clear D. The CDR3 has 14 amino acids. Germline V gene data show CDR1 as SGHTA and CDR2 as FQGNSA. Trimming took 1 base from V and 3 from J, leaving 9 bases between them. The DNA for the CDR3 is TGTGCCAGCAGCTTAGGGATCCAGGACACTGAAGCTTTCTTT. It encodes CASSLGIQDTEAFF.

CDR3 sequence reads: CASSGRSGYSSGNTIYF. The CDR3 DNA follows: TGTGCCAGCAGCGGGCGGTCTGGGTATAGCTCTGGAAACACCATATATTTT. V and J are TRBV9 and TRBJ1-3; D remains unclear. Trimming left V 3 bases short and J 0 bases short, with 16 bases between. The CDR3 extends over 17 amino acids. In germline, CDR1 is SGDLS, CDR2 YYNGEE. The complete variable domain, with remaining parts taken from reference TRBV9 and TRBJ1-3, reads DSGVTQTPKHLITATGQRVTLRCSPRSGDLSVYWYQQSLDQGLQFLIQYYNGEERAKGNILERFSAQQFPDLHSELNLSSLELGDSALYFCASSGRSGYSSGNTIYFGEGSWLTVV.